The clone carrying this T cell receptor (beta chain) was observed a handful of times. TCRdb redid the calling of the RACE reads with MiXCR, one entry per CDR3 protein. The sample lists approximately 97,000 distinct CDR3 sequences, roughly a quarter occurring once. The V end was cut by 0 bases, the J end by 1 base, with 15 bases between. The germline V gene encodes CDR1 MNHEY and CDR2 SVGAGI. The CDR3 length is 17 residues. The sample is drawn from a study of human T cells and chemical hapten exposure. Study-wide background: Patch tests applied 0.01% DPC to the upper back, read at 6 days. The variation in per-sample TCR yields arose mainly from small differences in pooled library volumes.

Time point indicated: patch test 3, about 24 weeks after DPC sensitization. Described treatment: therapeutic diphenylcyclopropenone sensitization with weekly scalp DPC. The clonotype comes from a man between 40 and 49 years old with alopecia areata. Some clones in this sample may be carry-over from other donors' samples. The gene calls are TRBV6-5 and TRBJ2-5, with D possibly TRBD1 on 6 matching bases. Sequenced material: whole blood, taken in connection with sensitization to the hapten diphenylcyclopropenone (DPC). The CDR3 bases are TGTGCCAGCAGTTACTCGATTTTCGGCAGGGGCCAAGAGACCCAGTACTTC. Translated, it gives CASSYSIFGRGQETQYF.